The rows below give T cell receptor beta chains drawn from one sample of a study of response to subunit inactivated influenza vaccine. MiXCR was run by TCRdb on the RT-PCR reads, yielding one entry per CDR3 protein. The sample lists 200,000 to 300,000 distinct CDR3 sequences; 12% were seen once. The specimen was non-naive T cells sorted from PBMCs, collected 14 days before vaccination. Receptors were obtained from a man in his fifties or sixties who received an inactivated influenza vaccine. CDR3s include the opening cysteine and the closing phenylalanine or tryptophan. A D gene is named only where the DNA matches it firmly. The size of a clone is reported for some rows only, either as once, few or many, or as a class for expanded clones.

d_call: .
cdr3_length: 14
j_call: TRBJ2-6
clone_size: few
v_call: TRBV6-1
cdr3_aa: CASSQQIGANVLTF
cdr3_nt: TGTGCCAGCAGTCAGCAAATCGGGGCCAACGTCCTGACTTTC

d_call: TRBD1
cdr3_length: 15
j_call: TRBJ2-1
clone_size: .
v_call: TRBV20-1
cdr3_aa: CSASPDRVSYNEQFF
cdr3_nt: TGCAGTGCCAGCCCCGACAGGGTAAGCTACAATGAGCAGTTCTTC

d_call: .
cdr3_length: 15
j_call: TRBJ2-3
clone_size: many
v_call: TRBV2
cdr3_aa: CASSAGRTAGDTQYF
cdr3_nt: TGTGCCAGCAGTGCCGGGCGGACAGCGGGAGATACGCAGTATTTT

d_call: .
cdr3_length: 14
j_call: TRBJ2-3
clone_size: few
v_call: TRBV11-2
cdr3_aa: CASSFAGLADTQYF
cdr3_nt: TGTGCCAGCAGCTTCGCGGGGCTCGCAGATACGCAGTATTTT

d_call: TRBD1
cdr3_length: 16
j_call: TRBJ1-2
clone_size: few
v_call: TRBV7-2
cdr3_aa: CASSTAGQGAGYGYTF
cdr3_nt: TGTGCCAGCAGCACGGCGGGACAGGGGGCTGGGTATGGCTACACCTTC

d_call: .
cdr3_length: 13
j_call: TRBJ2-1
clone_size: .
v_call: TRBV11-1
cdr3_aa: CASSLRVGGEQFF
cdr3_nt: TGTGCCAGCAGCTTGAGAGTTGGGGGTGAGCAGTTCTTC

d_call: .
cdr3_length: 14
j_call: TRBJ1-5
clone_size: few
v_call: TRBV2
cdr3_aa: CASRHRDSNQPQHF
cdr3_nt: TGTGCCAGCAGGCACAGGGACTCCAATCAGCCCCAGCATTTT

d_call: TRBD1
cdr3_length: 17
j_call: TRBJ1-4
clone_size: .
v_call: TRBV2
cdr3_aa: CASSAGQGLRSTEKLFF
cdr3_nt: TGTGCCAGCAGCGCCGGACAGGGTCTTAGGTCGACGGAAAAACTGTTTTTT

d_call: .
cdr3_length: 17
j_call: TRBJ1-1
clone_size: few
v_call: TRBV6-5
cdr3_aa: CASSYSSRAGGDTEAFF
cdr3_nt: TGTGCCAGCAGTTACTCAAGCCGTGCGGGTGGAGACACTGAAGCTTTCTTT

d_call: TRBD1
cdr3_length: 17
j_call: TRBJ2-2
clone_size: many
v_call: TRBV5-1
cdr3_aa: CASSPIPGQAGTGELFF
cdr3_nt: TGCGCCAGCAGCCCCATACCGGGACAGGCCGGCACCGGGGAGCTGTTTTTT

d_call: TRBD1
cdr3_length: 13
j_call: TRBJ2-1
clone_size: many
v_call: TRBV5-6
cdr3_aa: CASEMTGPNEQFF
cdr3_nt: TGTGCCAGCGAAATGACAGGGCCAAATGAGCAGTTCTTC

d_call: TRBD1
cdr3_length: 14
j_call: TRBJ2-5
clone_size: .
v_call: TRBV2
cdr3_aa: CASSVDRAYETQYF
cdr3_nt: TGTGCCAGCAGTGTGGACAGGGCGTACGAGACCCAGTACTTC

d_call: .
cdr3_length: 16
j_call: TRBJ2-7
clone_size: .
v_call: TRBV6-5
cdr3_aa: CASSYSLQTGAYEQYF
cdr3_nt: TGTGCCAGCAGTTACTCGCTTCAGACTGGAGCCTACGAGCAGTACTTC

d_call: .
cdr3_length: 15
j_call: TRBJ2-7
clone_size: .
v_call: TRBV4-2
cdr3_aa: CASSQDLVRSYEQYF
cdr3_nt: TGTGCCAGCAGCCAAGATCTAGTAAGGTCCTACGAGCAGTACTTC

d_call: TRBD2
cdr3_length: 17
j_call: TRBJ2-5
clone_size: .
v_call: TRBV5-1
cdr3_aa: CASSRTSGREWGETQYF
cdr3_nt: TGCGCCAGCAGCCGGACTAGCGGGAGGGAATGGGGAGAGACCCAGTACTTC

d_call: TRBD2
cdr3_length: 15
j_call: TRBJ2-1
clone_size: many
v_call: TRBV24-1
cdr3_aa: CATSDLSGGYNEQFF
cdr3_nt: TGTGCCACCAGTGATTTATCGGGGGGATACAATGAGCAGTTCTTC

d_call: .
cdr3_length: 15
j_call: TRBJ1-3
clone_size: .
v_call: TRBV12-3/TRBV12-4
cdr3_aa: CASSLRRAGGNTIYF
cdr3_nt: TGTGCCAGCAGTTTAAGGAGGGCTGGAGGAAACACCATATATTTT

d_call: .
cdr3_length: 13
j_call: TRBJ1-2
clone_size: few
v_call: TRBV20-1
cdr3_aa: CSARFQTSKGYTF
cdr3_nt: TGCAGTGCTAGATTTCAGACATCTAAGGGCTACACCTTC

d_call: .
cdr3_length: 14
j_call: TRBJ2-3
clone_size: few
v_call: TRBV5-1
cdr3_aa: CASRPGSSTDTQYF
cdr3_nt: TGCGCCAGCCGTCCCGGGTCCAGCACAGATACGCAGTATTTT

d_call: TRBD1
cdr3_length: 14
j_call: TRBJ2-4
clone_size: .
v_call: TRBV12-3/TRBV12-4
cdr3_aa: CASSYGQGKNIQYF
cdr3_nt: TGTGCCAGCAGTTACGGACAGGGAAAAAACATTCAGTACTTC

d_call: .
cdr3_length: 15
j_call: TRBJ2-5
clone_size: many
v_call: TRBV2
cdr3_aa: CASTLGGMIQETQYF
cdr3_nt: TGTGCCAGCACTCTAGGAGGGATGATTCAAGAGACCCAGTACTTC

d_call: .
cdr3_length: 15
j_call: TRBJ2-7
clone_size: many
v_call: TRBV20-1
cdr3_aa: CSARDFRLGSYEQYF
cdr3_nt: TGCAGTGCTAGAGATTTTCGGCTCGGGTCCTACGAGCAGTACTTC

d_call: TRBD1
cdr3_length: 13
j_call: TRBJ2-5
clone_size: .
v_call: TRBV29-1
cdr3_aa: CSVDGTAQETQYF
cdr3_nt: TGCAGCGTCGACGGGACAGCACAAGAGACCCAGTACTTC

d_call: TRBD2
cdr3_length: 14
j_call: TRBJ2-3
clone_size: many
v_call: TRBV20-1
cdr3_aa: CSALATSGGDTQYF
cdr3_nt: TGCAGTGCCCTAGCGACTAGCGGGGGAGATACGCAGTATTTT

d_call: TRBD2
cdr3_length: 16
j_call: TRBJ2-1
clone_size: .
v_call: TRBV7-3
cdr3_aa: CASSPGGAGVTNEQFF
cdr3_nt: TGTGCCAGCAGCCCCGGCGGAGCGGGAGTAACCAATGAGCAGTTCTTC

d_call: .
cdr3_length: 12
j_call: TRBJ1-1
clone_size: few
v_call: TRBV3-1
cdr3_aa: CASSQGIGKAFF
cdr3_nt: TGTGCCAGCAGCCAAGGGATAGGGAAAGCTTTCTTT

d_call: .
cdr3_length: 13
j_call: TRBJ2-7
clone_size: many
v_call: TRBV28
cdr3_aa: CASTPTPLYEQYF
cdr3_nt: TGTGCCAGCACTCCTACCCCGTTGTACGAGCAGTACTTC

d_call: .
cdr3_length: 15
j_call: TRBJ2-2
clone_size: many
v_call: TRBV4-3
cdr3_aa: CASSLGIRNTGELFF
cdr3_nt: TGCGCCAGCAGCCTAGGGATAAGGAACACCGGGGAGCTGTTTTTT

d_call: .
cdr3_length: 14
j_call: TRBJ1-1
clone_size: .
v_call: TRBV2
cdr3_aa: CASSGGGLNTEAFF
cdr3_nt: TGTGCCAGCAGTGGAGGTGGACTGAACACTGAAGCTTTCTTT

d_call: .
cdr3_length: 14
j_call: TRBJ2-1
clone_size: .
v_call: TRBV20-1
cdr3_aa: CSARGRIAYNEQFF
cdr3_nt: TGCAGTGCTAGAGGCCGGATTGCCTACAATGAGCAGTTCTTC

d_call: .
cdr3_length: 13
j_call: TRBJ2-7
clone_size: few
v_call: TRBV14
cdr3_aa: CASSQFIGYEQYF
cdr3_nt: TGTGCCAGCAGCCAATTTATTGGCTACGAGCAGTACTTC

d_call: TRBD2
cdr3_length: 14
j_call: TRBJ2-7
clone_size: many
v_call: TRBV29-1
cdr3_aa: CSVESLAGSYEQYF
cdr3_nt: TGCAGCGTTGAAAGCCTAGCGGGAAGTTACGAGCAGTACTTC

d_call: .
cdr3_length: 16
j_call: TRBJ2-7
clone_size: many
v_call: TRBV7-2
cdr3_aa: CASSLQGGGRAYEQYF
cdr3_nt: TGTGCCAGCAGCTTACAGGGGGGGGGCCGAGCCTACGAGCAGTACTTC

d_call: TRBD1
cdr3_length: 15
j_call: TRBJ1-1
clone_size: many
v_call: TRBV6-4
cdr3_aa: CASPTKQGSDTEAFF
cdr3_nt: TGTGCCAGCCCTACTAAACAGGGGTCTGACACTGAAGCTTTCTTT

d_call: .
cdr3_length: 14
j_call: TRBJ1-1
clone_size: few
v_call: TRBV5-6
cdr3_aa: CASSLAAGDTEAFF
cdr3_nt: TGTGCCAGCAGCTTGGCTGCAGGGGACACTGAAGCTTTCTTT

d_call: TRBD1
cdr3_length: 14
j_call: TRBJ1-4
clone_size: .
v_call: TRBV12-3/TRBV12-4
cdr3_aa: CASSFQGADEKLFF
cdr3_nt: TGTGCCAGCAGTTTTCAGGGGGCGGATGAAAAACTGTTTTTT

d_call: TRBD1
cdr3_length: 13
j_call: TRBJ2-7
clone_size: .
v_call: TRBV10-3
cdr3_aa: CAISAGTGVEQYF
cdr3_nt: TGTGCCATCAGTGCTGGGACAGGGGTCGAGCAGTACTTC

d_call: .
cdr3_length: 13
j_call: TRBJ2-3
clone_size: many
v_call: TRBV29-1
cdr3_aa: CSVEGVGRDTQYF
cdr3_nt: TGCAGCGTTGAAGGGGTTGGGAGAGATACGCAGTATTTT

d_call: .
cdr3_length: 15
j_call: TRBJ2-1
clone_size: many
v_call: TRBV20-1
cdr3_aa: CSANLDRQDYNEQFF
cdr3_nt: TGCAGTGCTAATCTGGACCGACAGGACTACAATGAGCAGTTCTTC

d_call: TRBD1
cdr3_length: 14
j_call: TRBJ1-6
clone_size: .
v_call: TRBV18
cdr3_aa: CASSPGTGTSPLHF
cdr3_nt: TGTGCCAGCTCACCCGGGACAGGGACTTCACCCCTCCACTTT

d_call: .
cdr3_length: 15
j_call: TRBJ2-3
clone_size: many
v_call: TRBV7-9
cdr3_aa: CASTPVAGSTDTQYF
cdr3_nt: TGTGCCAGCACCCCGGTTGCGGGTAGCACAGATACGCAGTATTTT

d_call: TRBD2
cdr3_length: 15
j_call: TRBJ2-4
clone_size: many
v_call: TRBV7-9
cdr3_aa: CASSQSGGAKNIQYF
cdr3_nt: TGTGCCAGCAGCCAATCGGGGGGGGCCAAAAACATTCAGTACTTC

d_call: TRBD1
cdr3_length: 15
j_call: TRBJ2-1
clone_size: .
v_call: TRBV4-2
cdr3_aa: CASSQNRGAYNEQFF
cdr3_nt: TGTGCCAGCAGCCAAAACAGGGGTGCCTACAATGAGCAGTTCTTC

d_call: .
cdr3_length: 16
j_call: TRBJ2-1
clone_size: .
v_call: TRBV20-1
cdr3_aa: CSARKGTQLVSNEQFF
cdr3_nt: TGCAGTGCTAGAAAAGGGACTCAACTAGTTTCCAATGAGCAGTTCTTC

d_call: .
cdr3_length: 14
j_call: TRBJ2-3
clone_size: few
v_call: TRBV6-2/TRBV6-3
cdr3_aa: CASSSRDVTDTQYF
cdr3_nt: TGTGCCAGCAGTTCCCGAGACGTTACAGATACGCAGTATTTT

d_call: .
cdr3_length: 12
j_call: TRBJ2-7
clone_size: few
v_call: TRBV20-1
cdr3_aa: CSARSSEYEQYF
cdr3_nt: TGCAGTGCTAGGTCGAGTGAATACGAGCAGTACTTC

d_call: .
cdr3_length: 15
j_call: TRBJ2-3
clone_size: few
v_call: TRBV3-1
cdr3_aa: CASSPGGGGPETQYF
cdr3_nt: TGTGCCAGCAGCCCTGGTGGTGGGGGCCCTGAAACGCAGTATTTT

d_call: .
cdr3_length: 14
j_call: TRBJ2-7
clone_size: .
v_call: TRBV18
cdr3_aa: CASSPEQNTYEQYF
cdr3_nt: TGTGCCAGCTCACCAGAACAGAACACCTACGAGCAGTACTTC

d_call: TRBD1
cdr3_length: 16
j_call: TRBJ1-4
clone_size: .
v_call: TRBV4-2
cdr3_aa: CASSQDRTGGYEKLFF
cdr3_nt: TGTGCCAGCAGCCAAGATAGGACAGGGGGTTATGAAAAACTGTTTTTT